This T cell receptor beta chain was documented in a study of beta chain features in type 1 diabetes. Trimming pared 3 bases from V and 3 bases from J, leaving 16 bases between. This CDR3 region has 15 residues. In germline, CDR1 is SGHRS, CDR2 YFSETQ. Study observations and caveats: Patients showed naive, central memory and Treg TCRB repertoires that appeared more similar than those of healthy donors. Patients with type 1 diabetes showed fewer VDJ junction insertions and more deletions.

A single heparinised blood sample, averaging around 110 mL, was obtained per donor. Markers CD45RO/CCR7/CD25/CD127/CD95/CD27 served to sort CD4+ naive, central memory, regulatory and stem cell-like memory cells. This clone was detected a few times. Its antigen is not identified. Expressed TCRB transcripts were sequenced because the entire RNA isolate underwent reverse transcription. Sequenced by immunoSEQ multiplex PCR; TCRdb stores in-frame clones only, minus some. Of fewer than 250,000 clones in the sample, 9.6% were seen once. The sequenced sample consisted of naive CD4+ T cells from blood. This sequence joins TRBV5-1 and TRBJ2-7; tentatively, D is TRBD2 (5 bases). The clonotype comes from a woman aged 18 to 35 in good health. CDR3 in DNA: TGCGCCAGCAGCTCCCTTGGACGGGGAGACTACGAGCAGTACTTC. As protein: CASSSLGRGDYEQYF.